This T cell receptor beta chain was captured in a study of CD8+CD57+ T cells in acquired aplastic anemia. Study conclusions and caveats: CD8+ Simpson's diversity in patients was not significantly different from that in controls. Shared by patients and controls, 25 to 30 CD8+ CDR3s were abundant in patients.

Whoever was chosen for sequencing had shown CD8+CD57+ cell expansion by flow cytometry. Severe acquired aplastic anemia was present in all patients. J gave up 3 bases and V 6 bases, and 7 bases lay outside the gene matches. The germline CDR1 and CDR2 sequences are DFQATT and SNEGSKA (reference sequence). The CDR3 spans 14 residues. The study profiled TCR beta VDJ and CDR3 using genomic DNA as template. TCRdb called the reads again in MiXCR, with one record for every CDR3 protein. The table records 150,000 to 180,000 distinct CDR3 sequences, approximately 52% of them present only once. For this clonotype: Its antigen is undetermined.

Sequences were obtained from sorted CD4+, CD8+, or CD8+CD57+ T cells (not recorded which) from PBMCs. The sequence came from a human donor with aplastic anemia. V is TRBV20-1 and J is TRBJ2-1, with 8 bases matching TRBD2. The chain's CDR3 is CSASLAGGYNEQFF. CDR3 nucleotide sequence: TGCAGTGCCAGCCTGGCGGGGGGCTACAATGAGCAGTTCTTC.